This T cell receptor beta chain was observed in a study of T cell changes during pregnancy in multiple sclerosis. TCRdb's table, derived via immunoSEQ multiplex PCR, lists solely in-frame clones and lacks some. Altogether over 35,000 clones are present, 90% to 95% being singletons, with the ten largest covering roughly 8.1%. The CDR3 is 14 amino acids. Germline V CDR1 and CDR2: MNHEY, SMNVEV (reference sequence). Trimming removed 5 bases at V and 1 base at J, with 9 bases between. Material: CD8+ T cells from peripheral blood mononuclear cells, obtained in the third trimester of pregnancy. The chain carries TRBV27 and TRBJ1-3; D is uncertain. The clonotype comes from a female donor with multiple sclerosis, enrolled in a pregnancy study. The CDR3 sequence is CASSPGSSGNTIYF. As DNA, the CDR3 is TGTGCCAGCAGTCCAGGCTCGTCTGGAAACACCATATATTTT.